Listed here are 31 T cell receptor beta chains from one sample, sequenced in a study of follicular helper T cells after annual influenza vaccination. Time point specified: 2015-2016 season, pre-vaccination. TCRdb's table, derived via immunoSEQ multiplex PCR, lists solely in-frame clones and lacks some. This table holds approximately 12,000 clones, more than 75% found once. The sample in question was CXCR5+ CD38- circulating T follicular helper cells from blood, obtained on the day of influenza vaccination. Subset described: circulating Tfh, non-naive CD4+CXCR5+PD-1+ (ICOS+CD38+ or ICOS-CD38-). Source of these receptors: an adult who received the influenza vaccine.

The chain recombines TRBV5-1 with TRBJ2-5; 7 bases agree with TRBD2. In germline, CDR1 is SGHRS, CDR2 YFSETQ. V trimming: 2 bases; J trimming: 5 bases; junction bases outside the gene matches: 3. This CDR3 spans 13 amino acids. CDR3 amino acids: CASSLAGSETQYF. CDR3 nucleotides: TGCGCCAGCAGCTTAGCGGGGAGTGAGACCCAGTACTTC.

There are a few counts of this clone. The chain is built from TRBV6-5 and TRBJ2-7, with D possibly being TRBD1 (6 bases). Germline CDR1 reads MNHEY; CDR2 reads SVGAGI. V was pared by 10 bases and J by 7 bases, with 14 bases between. The CDR3 spans 11 residues. The DNA of the CDR3 is TGTGCCACGCAACAGGGTTCGGAGCAGTACTTC. This sequence encodes CATQQGSEQYF.

This clone appeared once. The V gene is TRBV27, the J gene TRBJ2-5; tentatively, D is TRBD1 (6 bases). The length of the CDR3 is 16 residues. The germline V gene encodes CDR1 MNHEY and CDR2 SMNVEV (reference sequence). Trimming removed 5 bases from V and 0 bases from J, with 16 bases in between. The CDR3 coding sequence is TGTGCCAGCAGTCCCCGGGGAAGGGGGAACCAAGAGACCCAGTACTTC. Its translation is CASSPRGRGNQETQYF.

This clone has a handful of counts. The rearrangement joins TRBV19 to TRBJ1-2; 11 bases line up with TRBD1. The germline gives CDR1 LNHDA, CDR2 SQIVND (reference sequence). The CDR3 is 16 residues long. V shed 4 bases, J shed 4 bases, and the junction held 8 bases outside the gene matches. CDR3 region: CASSTQRGTGGYGYTF. In DNA form, the CDR3 reads TGTGCCAGTAGTACTCAACGTGGGACAGGGGGCTATGGCTACACCTTC.

The chain recombines TRBV2 with TRBJ1-2; TRBD1 might be the D (5 bases). Trimming shortened V by 6 bases and J by 4 bases, and 18 bases separated the two germline ends. CDR1 and CDR2 (germline): SNHLY, FYNNEI. The CDR3 sequence is 15 residues long. CDR3 sequence reads: CASRPDSGLIYGYTF. CDR3 DNA: TGTGCCAGCAGGCCAGACAGTGGGCTTATCTATGGCTACACCTTC.

The rearrangement uses TRBV6-1 and TRBJ1-4, with unresolved D. The V gene lost 6 bases and the J gene lost 0 bases, with 11 bases spanning the gap. This CDR3 has 15 residues. CDR1 MNHNS and CDR2 SASEGT come from the germline V gene. The CDR3 DNA follows: TGTGCCAGCAGGCGGGCGGCATCAACTAATGAAAAACTGTTTTTT. It encodes CASRRAASTNEKLFF.

V is TRBV5-4 and J is TRBJ2-3; 7 bases align to TRBD2. Germline assignment: CDR1 SGHNT and CDR2 YYREEE (reference sequence). This CDR3 is built from 17 residues. V shed 3 bases, J shed 0 bases, and the junction held 10 bases outside the gene matches. DNA for the CDR3: TGTGCCAGCAGCTCCAGACTAGCAGCCCATAGCACAGATACGCAGTATTTT. Its protein is CASSSRLAAHSTDTQYF.

This clone was detected only once. V is TRBV7-2 and J is TRBJ2-3; D call uncertain. Trimming shortened V by 2 bases and J by 8 bases, and 8 bases separated the two germline ends. Germline CDR1 is SGHTA and CDR2 is FQGNSA. The CDR3 consists of 12 residues. This CDR3 is CASSLQLPTQYF. Written as DNA, the CDR3 is TGTGCCAGCAGCTTACAATTACCTACGCAGTATTTT.

The genes are TRBV7-8 and TRBJ1-5, with D perhaps matching TRBD1 (5 bases). Deletions cut 1 base from V and 2 bases from J, with 18 bases between. The CDR3 length is 18 residues. Germline loops: CDR1 SGHVS, CDR2 FQNEAQ. The CDR3 coding sequence is TGTGCCAGCAGCTTAGTATCCGCATCCCGACAGCGCAATCAGCCCCAGCATTTT. This translates into CASSLVSASRQRNQPQHF.

The rearrangement links TRBV7-9 to TRBJ2-7; weak D call: TRBD2 (6 bases). CDR3 length: 14 residues. CDR1 is SEHNR and CDR2 is FQNEAQ in the germline V gene (reference sequence). Trimming cost V 2 bases and J 3 bases, with 11 bases left between them. The CDR3 loop reads CASSLSGGVYEQYF. The CDR3 DNA reads TGTGCCAGCAGCTTAAGTGGCGGGGTCTACGAGCAGTACTTC.

This clone came up a few times. The chain employs TRBV2 and TRBJ2-7; D gene uncertain. The CDR3 extends over 13 amino acids. CDR1 and CDR2 from the germline V gene are SNHLY and FYNNEI. Deletions cut 1 base from V and 5 bases from J, with 9 bases between. The chain's CDR3 is CASSEGPPNEQYF. The CDR3 DNA reads TGTGCCAGCAGTGAAGGCCCCCCAAACGAGCAGTACTTC. Full variable domain (remainder filled in from reference TRBV2 and TRBJ2-7): EPEVTQTPSHQVTQMGQEVILRCVPISNHLYFYWYRQILGQKVEFLVSFYNNEISEKSEIFDDQFSVERPDGSNFTLKIRSTKLEDSAMYFCASSEGPPNEQYFGPGTRLTVT.

The chain has TRBV28 and TRBJ1-2; the D gene is possibly TRBD1 (6 bases). Germline V lookup: CDR1 MDHEN, CDR2 SYDVKM. The CDR3 spans 18 residues. V lost 3 bases and J lost 0, with 20 bases in between. The CDR3 DNA follows: TGTGCCAGCAGTTTGGGGGGGGCAGATTCTTCTACTAACTATGGCTACACCTTC. This encodes CASSLGGADSSTNYGYTF.

The chain recombines TRBV23-1 with TRBJ1-5; D is unresolved. TRBV23-1 carries the ORF label, with uncertain function. This CDR3 is 17 amino acids long. V was clipped by 0 bases and J by 4 bases, with 16 bases between them. The CDR3 nucleotides are TGCGCCAGCAGTCAATCGCGATCCCAGTGGGCAAATCAGCCCCAGCATTTT. Protein product: CASSQSRSQWANQPQHF.

Points on this clone: The sample carries other DNA sequences with the same CDR3. This chain connects TRBV5-1 to TRBJ1-1, with 12 bases aligning to TRBD1. Per germline, CDR1 SGHRS and CDR2 YFSETQ. CDR3 length: 15 amino acids. The V gene end was trimmed by 4 bases and the J gene end by 5 bases; junction bases not matched to a gene: 6. The CDR3 here is CASSPGDRGRTEAFF. CDR3 nucleotides: TGCGCCAGCAGCCCCGGGGACAGGGGGCGGACTGAAGCTTTCTTT.

The chain recombines TRBV7-2 with TRBJ2-3; TRBD2 aligns across 9 bases. Unmatched junction bases numbered 5, after V lost 10 bases and J lost 3 bases. CDR1 and CDR2 (germline): SGHTA, FQGNSA. The CDR3 spans 13 residues. The CDR3 loop reads CATAGGLTDTQYF. The CDR3, as DNA: TGTGCCACCGCGGGGGGGCTAACAGATACGCAGTATTTT.

The CDR3 loop reads CASSLSWGEQYF. The DNA for the CDR3 is TGTGCCAGCAGCTTATCGTGGGGCGAGCAGTACTTC. V usage is TRBV7-3 and J usage is TRBJ2-7; D is uncertain. Per the germline V gene, CDR1 is SGHTA and CDR2 is FQGTGA. This CDR3 is built from 12 residues. V gave up 2 bases and J gave up 6 bases, with 8 bases separating them.

This clone was counted a few times. The V and J genes are TRBV9 and TRBJ2-5; TRBD2 matches at 14 bases. The CDR3 totals 15 residues. CDR1 is SGDLS and CDR2 is YYNGEE in the germline V gene. V was clipped by 4 bases and J by 3 bases; unmatched bases: 2. DNA of the CDR3: TGTGCCAGCAGCTCGGGACTAGCGGGAGAAGAGACCCAGTACTTC. Translating it yields CASSSGLAGEETQYF. The full variable domain, with the rest looked up from reference TRBV9 and TRBJ2-5, is DSGVTQTPKHLITATGQRVTLRCSPRSGDLSVYWYQQSLDQGLQFLIQYYNGEERAKGNILERFSAQQFPDLHSELNLSSLELGDSALYFCASSSGLAGEETQYFGPGTRLLVL.

This clone has a handful of counts. The chain combines TRBV5-4 with TRBJ2-7; no reliable D call. Trimming pared 0 bases from V and 6 bases from J, leaving 10 bases between. From germline, CDR1 is SGHNT and CDR2 YYREEE (reference sequence). The CDR3 has 13 amino acids. The CDR3 region has the DNA TGTGCCAGCAGCTTGGCCGTCAGATCCGAGCAGTACTTC. Amino acids: CASSLAVRSEQYF.

This sequence joins TRBV2 and TRBJ1-2; D possibly corresponds to TRBD1 (6 bases). The CDR3 has 14 amino acids. Trimming removed 0 bases from V and 5 bases from J, with 10 bases in between. Germline CDR1 and CDR2: SNHLY and FYNNEI. The DNA for the CDR3 is TGTGCCAGCAGTGAAGCCGCGGGGGCTTATGGCTACACCTTC. The encoded protein is CASSEAAGAYGYTF.

The rearrangement uses TRBV14 and TRBJ1-2; 7 bases map to TRBD1. Germline V lookup: CDR1 SGHDN, CDR2 FVKESK. V shed 4 bases, J shed 6 bases, and the junction held 11 bases outside the gene matches. The CDR3 length is 15 residues. The CDR3 nucleotides are TGTGCCAGCAGCCTCTACGGTGGGACAGCTAATGGCTACACCTTC. Protein sequence: CASSLYGGTANGYTF.

The chain couples TRBV5-1 to TRBJ2-7, with D perhaps matching TRBD2 (7 bases). Germline-derived CDR1 and CDR2 are SGHRS and YFSETQ. This CDR3 is 14 amino acids long. V was trimmed by 0 bases and J by 2 bases, leaving 9 bases between them. CDR3 nucleotides: TGCGCCAGCAGCTTGGACGGGGGGCCCTACGAGCAGTACTTC. It yields the protein CASSLDGGPYEQYF.

The chain recombines TRBV7-8 with TRBJ2-3, with unresolved D. CDR1 SGHVS and CDR2 FQNEAQ come from the germline V gene. The CDR3 has 14 residues. The V end was cut by 3 bases, the J end by 6 bases, with 13 bases between. DNA for the CDR3: TGTGCCAGCAGCTTGGGCCCGGCTGGCGATACGCAGTATTTT. This encodes CASSLGPAGDTQYF. Combining the CDR3 with reference TRBV7-8 and TRBJ2-3 gives the whole variable domain GAGVSQSPRYKVAKRGQDVALRCDPISGHVSLFWYQQALGQGPEFLTYFQNEAQLDKSGLPSDRFFAERPEGSVSTLKIQRTQQEDSAVYLCASSLGPAGDTQYFGPGTRLTVL.

This clone was found a few times. The gene calls are TRBV7-9 and TRBJ2-2; 10 bases map to TRBD1. CDR1 SEHNR and CDR2 FQNEAQ come from the germline V gene (reference sequence). This CDR3 is 12 amino acids long. V shed 5 bases and J 16 bases; nucleotides not matched to a gene: 7. CDR3 nucleotides: TGTGCCAGCAGCCCTGGGGACAGGGGAGAGTTTTTT. Its protein product is CASSPGDRGEFF.

The chain joins TRBV19 to TRBJ1-6; D possibly corresponds to TRBD1 (5 bases). The V end was cut by 6 bases, the J end by 6 bases, with 9 bases between. The CDR3 runs to 13 residues. CDR1 and CDR2 from the germline V gene are LNHDA and SQIVND (reference sequence). In DNA, the CDR3 is TGTGCCAGTAGCCCGGGGCGTAATTCACCCCTCCACTTT. It yields the protein CASSPGRNSPLHF. Looking up the rest from reference TRBV19 and TRBJ1-6 gives the full variable domain: DGGITQSPKYLFRKEGQNVTLSCEQNLNHDAMYWYRQDPGQGLRLIYYSQIVNDFQKGDIAEGYSVSREKKESFPLTVTSAQKNPTAFYLCASSPGRNSPLHFGNGTRLTVT.

This clone showed up just a few times. The CDR3 DNA reads as TGTGCCAGCTCACTGCAGGGGCAAGGCAACTATGGCTACACCTTC. Amino acid sequence: CASSLQGQGNYGYTF. This chain uses TRBV18 with TRBJ1-2; D is perhaps TRBD1 (6 bases). Germline-derived CDR1 and CDR2 are KGHSH and LQKENI. The CDR3 is 15 residues long. Trimming pared 4 bases from V and 2 bases from J, leaving 14 bases between. The complete variable domain, with remaining parts taken from reference TRBV18 and TRBJ1-2, reads NAGVMQNPRHLVRRRGQEARLRCSPMKGHSHVYWYRQLPEEGLKFMVYLQKENIIDESGMPKERFSAEFPKEGPSILRIQQVVRGDSAAYFCASSLQGQGNYGYTFGSGTRLTVV.

This clone was recorded only once. The chain has TRBV28 and TRBJ1-2; TRBD1 aligns across 8 bases. After removal of 5 bases from V and 8 bases from J, the junction contained 16 bases not matched to a gene. The CDR3 is 16 amino acids. CDR1 and CDR2 (germline): MDHEN, SYDVKM. The CDR3 bases are TGTGCCAGCAGTCGGACAGGGAATACAGTAGTGAGGGGCTACACCTTC. Its translation is CASSRTGNTVVRGYTF.

There are a few counts of this clone. This chain connects TRBV5-4 to TRBJ1-2; 9 positions match TRBD1. This CDR3 is 14 amino acids long. The germline CDR1 and CDR2 sequences are SGHNT and YYREEE (reference sequence). Trimming at V came to 4 bases and at J to 5 bases, leaving 6 bases not matched to a gene. The CDR3 region is CASSTGQGIYGYTF. For the CDR3, the DNA is TGTGCCAGCAGCACGGGACAGGGAATATATGGCTACACCTTC.

The chain has TRBV27 and TRBJ1-5; a weak D match, TRBD1 (5 bases). With 3 bases removed from V and 6 bases from J, the gap between germline ends came to 15 bases. Germline CDR1 MNHEY, CDR2 SMNVEV (reference sequence). CDR3 size: 15 residues. The CDR3 here is CASSFNGHPPQPQHF. DNA for the CDR3: TGTGCCAGCAGTTTTAACGGACACCCACCTCAGCCCCAGCATTTT.

The chain employs TRBV29-1 and TRBJ1-5; maybe TRBD1 (5 bases). The V and J ends lost 4 bases and 4 bases respectively, with 11 bases between them. Germline V CDR1 and CDR2: SQVTM, ANQGSEA. The CDR3 totals 13 residues. The DNA for the CDR3 is TGCAGCGTTGTAGATCAGGGAAATCAGCCCCAGCATTTT. Protein product: CSVVDQGNQPQHF.

The genes are TRBV29-1 and TRBJ2-1; 11 bases line up with TRBD1. CDR1 and CDR2 (germline): SQVTM, ANQGSEA. Losses at the gene ends were 6 bases for V and 8 bases for J; bases not matched to a gene: 9. The CDR3 contains 14 residues. CDR3 nucleotide sequence: TGCAGCGTCCGCGGACAGGGGGCGAGGGATGAGCAGTTCTTC. The encoded protein is CSVRGQGARDEQFF.

This clone has a handful of counts. The chain links TRBV11-2 to TRBJ1-6; the match to TRBD1 covers 7 bases. There are 16 residues in the CDR3. J lost 7 bases, V lost 4 bases, and 10 bases had no gene match. The germline V gene encodes CDR1 SGHAT and CDR2 FQNNGV. This chain's CDR3 is CASSSLAGTVNSPLHF. The CDR3 coding sequence is TGTGCCAGCAGCTCCCTAGCCGGGACAGTAAATTCACCCCTCCACTTT.